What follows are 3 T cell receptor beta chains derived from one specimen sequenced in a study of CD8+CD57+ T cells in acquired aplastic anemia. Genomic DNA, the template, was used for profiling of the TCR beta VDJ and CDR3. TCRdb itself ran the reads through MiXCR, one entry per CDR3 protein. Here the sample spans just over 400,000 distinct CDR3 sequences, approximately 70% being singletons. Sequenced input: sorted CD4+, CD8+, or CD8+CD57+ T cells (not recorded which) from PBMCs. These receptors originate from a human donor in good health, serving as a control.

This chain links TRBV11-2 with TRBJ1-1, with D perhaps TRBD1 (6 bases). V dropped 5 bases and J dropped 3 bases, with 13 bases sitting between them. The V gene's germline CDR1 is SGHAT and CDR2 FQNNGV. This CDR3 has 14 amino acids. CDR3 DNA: TGTGCCAGCAGCAGAGACAGGACAGACACTGAAGCTTTCTTT. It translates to CASSRDRTDTEAFF.

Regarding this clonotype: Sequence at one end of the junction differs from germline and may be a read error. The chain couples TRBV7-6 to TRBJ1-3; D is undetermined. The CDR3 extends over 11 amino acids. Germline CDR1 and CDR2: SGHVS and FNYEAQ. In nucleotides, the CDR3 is TGTGCCAGCAGCCTCCGAAACAGCATATATTTT. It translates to CASSLRNSIYF.

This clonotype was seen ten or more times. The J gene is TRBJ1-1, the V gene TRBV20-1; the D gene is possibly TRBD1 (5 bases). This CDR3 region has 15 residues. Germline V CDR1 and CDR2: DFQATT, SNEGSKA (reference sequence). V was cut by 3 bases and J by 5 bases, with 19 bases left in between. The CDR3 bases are TGCAGTGCTAGTCATAGGGCAGGGCTGAGGACTGAAGCTTTCTTT. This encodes CSASHRAGLRTEAFF.